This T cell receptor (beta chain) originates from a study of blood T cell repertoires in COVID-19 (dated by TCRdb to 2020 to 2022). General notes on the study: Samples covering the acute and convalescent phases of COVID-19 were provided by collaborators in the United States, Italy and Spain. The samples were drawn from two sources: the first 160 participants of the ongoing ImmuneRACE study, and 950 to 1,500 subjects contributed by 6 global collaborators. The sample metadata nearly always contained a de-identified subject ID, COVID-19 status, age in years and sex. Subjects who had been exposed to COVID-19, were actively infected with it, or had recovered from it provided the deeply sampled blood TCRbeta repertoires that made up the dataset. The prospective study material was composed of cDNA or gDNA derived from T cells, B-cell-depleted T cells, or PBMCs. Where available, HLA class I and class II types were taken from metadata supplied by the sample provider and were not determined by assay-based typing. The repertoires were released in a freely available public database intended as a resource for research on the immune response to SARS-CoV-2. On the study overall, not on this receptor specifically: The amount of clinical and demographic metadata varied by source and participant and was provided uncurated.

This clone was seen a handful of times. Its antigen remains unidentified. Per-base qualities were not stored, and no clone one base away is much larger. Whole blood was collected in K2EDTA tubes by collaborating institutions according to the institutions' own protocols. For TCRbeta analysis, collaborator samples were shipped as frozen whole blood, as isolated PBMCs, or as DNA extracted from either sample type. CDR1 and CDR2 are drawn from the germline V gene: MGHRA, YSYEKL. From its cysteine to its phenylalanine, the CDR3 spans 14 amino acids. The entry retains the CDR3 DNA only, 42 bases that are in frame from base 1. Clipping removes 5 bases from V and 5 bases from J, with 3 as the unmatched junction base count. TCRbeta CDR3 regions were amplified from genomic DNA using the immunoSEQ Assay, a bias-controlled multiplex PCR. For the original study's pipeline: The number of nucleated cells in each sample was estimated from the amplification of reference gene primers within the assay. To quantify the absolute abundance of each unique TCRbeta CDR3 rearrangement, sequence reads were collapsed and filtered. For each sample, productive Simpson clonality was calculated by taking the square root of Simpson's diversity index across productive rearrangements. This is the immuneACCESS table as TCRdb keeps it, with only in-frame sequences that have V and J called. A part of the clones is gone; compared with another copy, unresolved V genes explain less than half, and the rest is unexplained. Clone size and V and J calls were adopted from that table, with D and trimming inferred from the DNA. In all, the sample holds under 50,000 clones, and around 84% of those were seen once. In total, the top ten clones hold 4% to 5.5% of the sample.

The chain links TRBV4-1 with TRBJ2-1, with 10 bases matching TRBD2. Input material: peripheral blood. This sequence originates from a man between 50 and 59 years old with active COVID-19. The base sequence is TGCGCCAGCAGCGGCGGGACTAGCGACAATGAGCAGTTCTTC. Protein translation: CASSGGTSDNEQFF.